The 28 T cell receptor beta chains given below trace back to one sample, sequenced in a study of blood T cell repertoires in COVID-19. The data were produced by immunoSEQ multiplex PCR, yet TCRdb's version contains in-frame clones alone and is incomplete. The sample has 100,000 to 110,000 clones; roughly 80% are singletons. Specimen: peripheral blood. These receptors were obtained from a woman aged 70 to 79 with acute or convalescent COVID-19.

The chain couples TRBV7-9 to TRBJ1-1, with TRBD1 identical over 10 bases. The trim removed 5 bases at V and 2 bases at J, leaving 5 bases unmatched. The length of the CDR3 is 15 residues. Germline CDR1 is SEHNR and CDR2 is FQNEAQ (reference sequence). The chain's CDR3 is CASSIRTGGNTEAFF. The CDR3, as DNA: TGTGCCAGCAGCATCCGGACAGGGGGAAACACTGAAGCTTTCTTT.

The chain employs TRBV7-2 and TRBJ2-7; 7 bases are shared with TRBD1. V lost 1 base, J lost 3 bases, and 3 bases stayed unmatched. Germline-derived CDR1 and CDR2 are SGHTA and FQGNSA. The CDR3 covers 14 residues. The CDR3, as DNA: TGTGCCAGCAGCTTAGAGCCAGGGGGCTACGAGCAGTACGTC. This codes for CASSLEPGGYEQYV.

The V gene is TRBV2, the J gene TRBJ2-7; TRBD1 matches at 8 bases. Germline lookup yields CDR1 SNHLY and CDR2 FYNNEI. CDR3 length: 15 residues. V was clipped by 8 bases and J by 2 bases; unmatched bases: 11. The CDR3 region is CASWGDRNSPYEQYV. The CDR3 DNA is TGTGCCAGCTGGGGGGACAGGAATAGCCCCTACGAGCAGTACGTC.

V is TRBV11-3 and J is TRBJ2-1; 8 positions agree with TRBD1. The trim removed 5 bases at V and 0 bases at J, leaving 6 bases unmatched. This CDR3 is built from 16 residues. Per germline, CDR1 SGHNT and CDR2 YENEEA. CDR3 coding DNA: TGTGCCAGCAGCGACGGGACAGGCAGCTCCTACAATGAGCAGTTCTTC. Encoded protein: CASSDGTGSSYNEQFF.

This sequence joins TRBV5-1 and TRBJ1-2; perhaps TRBD1 as D (6 bases). The CDR3 sequence is 13 residues long. V lost 0 bases and J lost 8, with 11 bases in between. Germline V gene data show CDR1 as SGHRS and CDR2 as YFSETQ. The CDR3 region has the DNA TGCGCCAGCAGCTTGGGGGCAGGGGTCGGCTACACCTTC. It specifies CASSLGAGVGYTF.

The chain joins TRBV4-2 to TRBJ1-3; D ambiguous. Trimming pared 0 bases from V and 0 bases from J, leaving 9 bases between. The CDR3 is 16 residues long. Germline CDR1 LGHNA, CDR2 YNFKEQ. For the CDR3, the DNA is TGTGCCAGCAGCCAAGATTATAGTAGCTCTGGAAACACCATATATTTT. Its translation: CASSQDYSSSGNTIYF.

Concerning this clone itself: No DNA is shown, since the ends of the CDR3 on it are uncertain; the CDR3 is the one TCRdb lists. The rearrangement joins TRBV10-1 to TRBJ1-6; the DNA was not compared with TRBD1, the D call given in the table. The germline V gene encodes CDR1 WNHNN and CDR2 SYGVQD (reference sequence). The CDR3 totals 17 residues, both ends included. CDR3 sequence reads: CASILGHPLPYNSPLHF.

The chain uses TRBV3-1 (or the pseudogene TRBV3-2) and TRBJ1-1, with D possibly matching TRBD1 (5 bases). With 1 base removed from V and 7 bases from J, the gap between germline ends came to 10 bases. This CDR3 is 13 amino acids long. Germline CDR1 and CDR2: LGHDT and YNNKEL (reference sequence). CDR3 sequence reads: CASSQGAGLEAFF. For the CDR3, the DNA is TGTGCCAGCAGCCAAGGGGCAGGGCTTGAAGCTTTCTTT.

This clone was detected a few times. The chain is built from TRBV28 and TRBJ1-3; a possible D gene is TRBD1 (6 bases). CDR3 length equals 16 residues. V gave up 7 bases and J gave up 0 bases, with 16 bases separating them. Germline CDR1 MDHEN, CDR2 SYDVKM. CDR3 sequence: CASTRQVAISGNTIYF. The CDR3, as DNA: TGTGCCAGCACCAGACAGGTGGCCATCTCTGGAAACACCATATATTTT.

In its sample, this clone was seen a few times. This rearrangement joins TRBV11-2 to TRBJ1-2, with 7 bases that match TRBD1. Germline-derived CDR1 and CDR2 are SGHAT and FQNNGV. CDR3 size: 14 residues. V shed 5 bases and J 4 bases; nucleotides not matched to a gene: 7. The CDR3 DNA reads as TGTGCCAGCAGCCTGGGACAGAGAATCTATGGCTACACCTTC. Residues: CASSLGQRIYGYTF.

V usage is TRBV6-4 and J usage is TRBJ2-1, with 10 bases fitting TRBD1. The germline gives CDR1 MRHNA, CDR2 SNTAGT. The CDR3 covers 14 residues. V shed 4 bases, J shed 4 bases, and the junction held 1 base outside the gene matches. In nucleotides, the CDR3 is TGTGCCAGCAGTGCGGGACAGGGGTACAATGAGCAGTTCTTC. Residues: CASSAGQGYNEQFF.

The genes are TRBV4-1 and TRBJ1-2; 9 bases are a match to TRBD1. The CDR3 runs 15 residues. Germline V gene sequence: CDR1 MGHRA, CDR2 YSYEKL. V lost 0 bases, J lost 4 bases, and 3 bases stayed unmatched. For the CDR3, the DNA is TGCGCCAGCAGCCAAGAACCGGGACAGGGCTATGGCTACACCTTC. It yields the protein CASSQEPGQGYGYTF.

The chain has TRBV6-6 and TRBJ1-5; 11 nucleotides agree with TRBD1. This CDR3 is 15 amino acids long. Germline loops: CDR1 MNHNY, CDR2 SVGAGI (reference sequence). J was trimmed by 6 bases and V by 6 bases; bases with no gene match: 7. CDR3 sequence (DNA): TGTGCCAGCAGCCTGGACAGGGGGCAGGGTCAGCCCCAGCATTTT. This codes for CASSLDRGQGQPQHF.

The V gene is TRBV6-2 or TRBV6-3, the J gene TRBJ2-3, with D possibly matching TRBD1 (6 bases). The V gene's germline CDR1 is MNHEY and CDR2 SVGEGT. The CDR3 covers 13 residues. V was shortened by 2 bases and J by 6 bases, with 9 bases between the two germline ends. CDR3 protein: CASSYGGFDTQYF. In nucleotides, the CDR3 is TGTGCCAGCAGTTACGGGGGCTTCGATACGCAGTATTTT.

The V call is TRBV3-1 (or the pseudogene TRBV3-2), the J call TRBJ2-1; D is ambiguous. The germline CDR1 and CDR2 sequences are LGHDT and YNNKEL (reference sequence). This CDR3 spans 13 amino acids. V shed 0 bases and J shed 7 bases, with 7 bases lying between them. The CDR3 DNA reads TGTGCCAGCAGCCAAGAATTTTTAAATGAGCAGTTCTTC. Amino acids: CASSQEFLNEQFF.

J is TRBJ2-7 and V is TRBV28, with 9 bases that match TRBD2. Germline CDR1 is MDHEN and CDR2 is SYDVKM. The CDR3 has 14 residues. V lost 9 bases and J lost 1; bases outside the gene matches: 7. This chain's CDR3 is CASRTSVSSYEQYV. CDR3 in DNA: TGTGCCAGTAGGACTAGCGTCAGTTCCTACGAGCAGTACGTC.

J is TRBJ1-6 and V is TRBV4-1; 10 bases are a match to TRBD1. Germline CDR1 and CDR2: MGHRA and YSYEKL. V dropped 2 bases and J dropped 10; count of bases not matched to a gene: 11. The length of the CDR3 is 17 residues. As DNA, the CDR3 is TGCGCCAGCAGCCAACCCCTTGGGGACAGGGGAAAATCACCCCTCCACTTT. Translation: CASSQPLGDRGKSPLHF.

The chain links TRBV30 to TRBJ1-3, with 8 nucleotides matching TRBD1. Germline V gene sequence: CDR1 GTSNPN, CDR2 SVGIG (reference sequence). V was pared by 4 bases and J by 3 bases, with 2 bases of the junction left unmatched. This CDR3 comprises 13 residues. The CDR3 nucleotides read TGTGCCTGGACCGGGACAGGTGGAAACACCATATATTTT. Amino acids: CAWTGTGGNTIYF.

This chain connects TRBV9 to TRBJ2-3, with a possible D match to TRBD2 (6 bases). V gave up 1 base and J gave up 2 bases, with 14 bases separating them. CDR1 and CDR2 (germline): SGDLS, YYNGEE. The CDR3 totals 16 residues. CDR3 sequence (DNA): TGTGCCAGCAGCGTAATCTCGGCGGGGTCCACAGATACGCAGTATTTT. Translated: CASSVISAGSTDTQYF.

The chain uses TRBV11-3 and TRBJ2-3, with TRBD2 matching over 12 bases. Unmatched junction bases numbered 4, after V lost 5 bases and J lost 1 base. This CDR3 is 16 amino acids long. In germline, CDR1 is SGHNT, CDR2 YENEEA. The CDR3 DNA reads as TGTGCCAGCAGCCCGCGGACTAGCGGGGGCACAGATACGCAGTATTTT. Amino acid sequence: CASSPRTSGGTDTQYF.

The CDR3 sequence: CATSDQKKGSNGATNEKLFF. The CDR3 nucleotides read TGTGCCACCAGCGACCAAAAAAAGGGATCGAACGGGGCAACTAATGAAAAACTGTTTTTT. The rearrangement joins TRBV24-1 to TRBJ1-4; the D is unclear. CDR3 size: 20 residues. V gave up 7 bases and J gave up 0 bases, with 26 bases separating them. Looked up from germline, CDR1 is KGHDR and CDR2 is SFDVKD.

The chain links TRBV6-2 or TRBV6-3 to TRBJ1-5, with D perhaps matching TRBD1 (6 bases). This CDR3 has 18 residues. CDR1 is MNHEY and CDR2 is SVGEGT in the germline V gene. The V end lost 2 bases, the J end lost 0 bases, and 17 bases lay between the germline ends. The DNA of the CDR3 is TGTGCCAGCAGTTACCCCAACAGGGAAATGGGTAGCAATCAGCCCCAGCATTTT. Translated: CASSYPNREMGSNQPQHF.

Ten or more counts support this clone. This chain connects TRBV19 to TRBJ1-5; D ambiguous. Germline CDR1 is LNHDA and CDR2 is SQIVND (reference sequence). The V end lost 4 bases, the J end lost 1 base, and 8 bases lay between the germline ends. The CDR3 extends over 14 amino acids. DNA for the CDR3: TGTGCCAGTAGTAGAGGGAACAGCAATCAGCCCCAGCATTTT. It encodes CASSRGNSNQPQHF.

This CDR3 reads CASSSSGTSGGEQFF. The CDR3 DNA sequence: TGCGCCAGCAGCTCATCCGGGACTAGCGGGGGTGAGCAGTTCTTC. The chain joins TRBV5-1 to TRBJ2-1; TRBD2 agrees at 14 bases. From germline, CDR1 is SGHRS and CDR2 YFSETQ. The J segment lost 9 bases and the V segment lost 3 bases, leaving 5 bases of the junction unmatched. This CDR3 is built from 15 residues. The variable domain in full, completed from reference TRBV5-1 and TRBJ2-1, reads KAGVTQTPRYLIKTRGQQVTLSCSPISGHRSVSWYQQTPGQGLQFLFEYFSETQRNKGNFPGRFSGRQFSNSRSEMNVSTLELGDSALYLCASSSSGTSGGEQFFGPGTRLTVL.

This clone has a single count. V usage is TRBV19 and J usage is TRBJ1-5; 12 positions agree with TRBD1. Germline assignment: CDR1 LNHDA and CDR2 SQIVND (reference sequence). V trimming: 7 bases; J trimming: 2 bases; junction bases outside the gene matches: 9. The CDR3 covers 17 residues. The CDR3, as DNA: TGTGCCAGTAACACCCCGGGACAGGGGGCCGGCAATCAGCCCCAGCATTTT. Its translation: CASNTPGQGAGNQPQHF.

The chain carries TRBV6-5 and TRBJ2-2, with TRBD1 matching 9 bases. V lost 8 bases and J lost 5; bases outside the gene matches: 6. Germline V gene data show CDR1 as MNHEY and CDR2 as SVGAGI. CDR3 size: 14 residues. In nucleotides, the CDR3 is TGTGCCAGCTCGGGACAGGGATGGACCGGGGAGCTGTTTTTT. It specifies CASSGQGWTGELFF.

This clone was picked up one time. J is TRBJ2-7 and V is TRBV29-1; 11 nucleotides match TRBD1. Per germline, CDR1 SQVTM and CDR2 ANQGSEA. The V and J ends lost 4 bases and 3 bases, in that order; junction bases with no gene match: 5. The CDR3 spans 14 residues. DNA for the CDR3: TGCAGCGTTGTCGGACAGGGGGCATACTACGAGCAGTACTTC. Residues: CSVVGQGAYYEQYF.

The chain uses TRBV5-1 and TRBJ2-3, with 7 bases aligning to TRBD2. The CDR3 runs to 16 residues. J was trimmed by 5 bases and V by 8 bases; bases with no gene match: 17. Germline V lookup: CDR1 SGHRS, CDR2 YFSETQ. CDR3 in amino acids: CASILDTGGNGDTQYF. The CDR3 coding sequence is TGCGCCAGTATTTTGGATACCGGGGGGAACGGAGATACGCAGTATTTT. The full variable domain, in which reference TRBV5-1 and TRBJ2-3 provide the parts outside the CDR3, is KAGVTQTPRYLIKTRGQQVTLSCSPISGHRSVSWYQQTPGQGLQFLFEYFSETQRNKGNFPGRFSGRQFSNSRSEMNVSTLELGDSALYLCASILDTGGNGDTQYFGPGTRLTVL.